This paragraph reports one T cell receptor beta chain. Its specificity is not known. The data were obtained in a study of CD8 T cells in ankylosing spondylitis. Study outcomes and limitations: Ankylosing spondylitis blood appeared to carry a characteristic TCR beta motif of several highly homologous variants. Relatively scarce in peripheral blood, disease-linked clones were CD8+.

In TCRdb, the 5' RACE reads were re-called with MiXCR into one record per CDR3 protein. The table shows approximately 240,000 distinct CDR3 sequences, with roughly a quarter occurring only once. V dropped 6 bases and J dropped 6; count of bases not matched to a gene: 11. CDR3 length: 14 amino acids. The chain is built from TRBV12-3 or TRBV12-4 and TRBJ2-7; the match to TRBD1 covers 7 bases. Sequenced: blood, either unsorted or a sorted T cell fraction (not recorded which). The clonotype originates from a male donor with ankylosing spondylitis or in good health (not recorded which). CDR3: CASSLVGGRGEQYF. The CDR3 DNA reads as TGTGCCAGCAGCCTGGTAGGGGGCCGGGGCGAGCAGTACTTC.